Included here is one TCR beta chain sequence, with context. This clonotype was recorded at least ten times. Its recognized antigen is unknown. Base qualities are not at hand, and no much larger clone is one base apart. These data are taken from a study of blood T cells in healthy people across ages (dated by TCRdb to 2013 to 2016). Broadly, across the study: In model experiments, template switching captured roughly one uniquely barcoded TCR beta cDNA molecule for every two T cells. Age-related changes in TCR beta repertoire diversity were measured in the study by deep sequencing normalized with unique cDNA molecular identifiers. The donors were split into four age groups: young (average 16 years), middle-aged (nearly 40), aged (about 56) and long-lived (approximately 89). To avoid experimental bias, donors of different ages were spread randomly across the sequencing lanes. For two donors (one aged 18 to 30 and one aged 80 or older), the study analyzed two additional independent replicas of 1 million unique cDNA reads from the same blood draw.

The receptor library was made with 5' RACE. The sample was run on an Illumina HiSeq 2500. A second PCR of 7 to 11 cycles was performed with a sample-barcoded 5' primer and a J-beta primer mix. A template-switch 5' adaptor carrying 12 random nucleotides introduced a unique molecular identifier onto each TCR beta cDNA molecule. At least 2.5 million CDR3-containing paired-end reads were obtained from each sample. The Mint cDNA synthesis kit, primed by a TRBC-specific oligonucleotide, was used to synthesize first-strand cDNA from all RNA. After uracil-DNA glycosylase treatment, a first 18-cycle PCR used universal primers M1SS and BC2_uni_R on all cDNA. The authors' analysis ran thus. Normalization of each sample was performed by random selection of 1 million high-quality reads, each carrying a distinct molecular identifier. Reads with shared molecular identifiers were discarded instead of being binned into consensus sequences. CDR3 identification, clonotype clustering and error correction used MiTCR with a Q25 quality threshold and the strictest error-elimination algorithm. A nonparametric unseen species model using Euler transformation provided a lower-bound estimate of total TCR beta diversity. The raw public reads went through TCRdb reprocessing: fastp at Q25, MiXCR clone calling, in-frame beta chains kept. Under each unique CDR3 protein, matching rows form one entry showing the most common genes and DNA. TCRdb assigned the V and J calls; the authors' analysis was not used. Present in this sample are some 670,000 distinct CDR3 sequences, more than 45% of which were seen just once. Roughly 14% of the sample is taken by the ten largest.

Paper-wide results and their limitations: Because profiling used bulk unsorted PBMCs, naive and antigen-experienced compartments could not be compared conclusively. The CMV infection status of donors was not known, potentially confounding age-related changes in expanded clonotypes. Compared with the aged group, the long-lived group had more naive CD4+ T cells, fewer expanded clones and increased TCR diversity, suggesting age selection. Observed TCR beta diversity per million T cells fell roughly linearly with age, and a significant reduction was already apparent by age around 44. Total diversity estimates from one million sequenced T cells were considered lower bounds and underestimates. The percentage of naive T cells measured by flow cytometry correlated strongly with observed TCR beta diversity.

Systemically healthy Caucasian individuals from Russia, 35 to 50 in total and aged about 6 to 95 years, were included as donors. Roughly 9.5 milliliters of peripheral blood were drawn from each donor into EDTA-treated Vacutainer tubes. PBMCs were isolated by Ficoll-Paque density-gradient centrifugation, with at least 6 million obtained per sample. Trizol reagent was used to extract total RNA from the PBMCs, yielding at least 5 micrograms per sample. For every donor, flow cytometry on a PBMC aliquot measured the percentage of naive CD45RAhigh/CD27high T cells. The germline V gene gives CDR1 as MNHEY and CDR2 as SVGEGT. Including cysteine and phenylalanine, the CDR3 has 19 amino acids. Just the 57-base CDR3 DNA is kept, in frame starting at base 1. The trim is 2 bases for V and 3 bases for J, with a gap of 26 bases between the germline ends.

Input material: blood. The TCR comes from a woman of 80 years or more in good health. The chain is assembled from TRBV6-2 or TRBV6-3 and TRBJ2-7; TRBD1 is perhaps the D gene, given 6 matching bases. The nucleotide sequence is TGTGCCAGCAGTTACGGGTCCCGGTTGAAGGAGGACAGCGGCTACGAGCAGTACTTC. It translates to CASSYGSRLKEDSGYEQYF.